The 21 T cell receptor beta chains reported below all come from one sample, sequenced in a study of shared clonotypes between healthy human individuals. The method was immunoSEQ multiplex PCR; TCRdb's version includes in-frame clones alone and lacks a portion of them. The repertoire consists of hundreds of thousands of clones, with almost 97% occurring once and the leading ten covering roughly 0.06%. The sample taken for sequencing was naive CD4+ T cells sorted from blood. This sample's subset: CD45RA+ positively selected. All receptors derive from a woman in her 30s in good health.

The chain employs TRBV29-1 and TRBJ2-7; 7 nucleotides agree with TRBD1. Germline CDR1 is SQVTM and CDR2 is ANQGSEA. CDR3 length: 14 residues. After removal of 6 bases from V and 4 bases from J, the junction contained 12 bases not matched to a gene. CDR3 loop: CSVTRRDSLYEQYF. The CDR3 DNA reads as TGCAGCGTGACGCGCCGGGACAGCCTTTACGAGCAGTACTTC.

The V call is TRBV7-2, the J call TRBJ2-3; a possible D gene is TRBD2 (6 bases). Germline V gene data show CDR1 as SGHTA and CDR2 as FQGNSA. The CDR3 contains 15 residues. V lost 2 bases and J 4 bases, leaving 13 bases between the germline ends. This chain's CDR3 is CASSLIMGGADTQYF. The CDR3 DNA sequence: TGTGCCAGCAGCTTAATTATGGGAGGTGCAGATACGCAGTATTTT. Filled out from reference TRBV7-2 and TRBJ2-3, the complete variable domain reads GAGVSQSPSNKVTEKGKDVELRCDPISGHTALYWYRQSLGQGLEFLIYFQGNSAPDKSGLPSDRFSAERTGGSVSTLTIQRTQQEDSAVYLCASSLIMGGADTQYFGPGTRLTVL.

The V call is TRBV7-2, the J call TRBJ1-4; D gene unclear. V shed 5 bases and J shed 7 bases, with 17 bases lying between them. Germline V gene data show CDR1 as SGHTA and CDR2 as FQGNSA. CDR3 length equals 15 residues. The CDR3 is CASSAAGTVIEKLFF. The CDR3 DNA reads TGTGCCAGCAGCGCCGCGGGCACGGTAATTGAAAAACTGTTTTTT.

The chain employs TRBV9 and TRBJ2-7; weak D call: TRBD2 (7 bases). The CDR3 is made up of 15 amino acids. V lost 3 bases and J lost 0, with 13 bases in between. Germline-derived CDR1 and CDR2 are SGDLS and YYNGEE. The CDR3 DNA is TGTGCCAGCAGCGGGAGGGGGGGCCCCTCCTACGAGCAGTACTTC. Translation: CASSGRGGPSYEQYF. Based on the CDR3 plus reference TRBV9 and TRBJ2-7, the full variable domain is DSGVTQTPKHLITATGQRVTLRCSPRSGDLSVYWYQQSLDQGLQFLIQYYNGEERAKGNILERFSAQQFPDLHSELNLSSLELGDSALYFCASSGRGGPSYEQYFGPGTRLTVT.

The rearrangement joins TRBV29-1 to TRBJ1-5; perhaps TRBD1 as D (5 bases). Trimming took 5 bases from V and 0 from J, leaving 11 bases between them. The CDR3 has 14 residues. Germline V lookup: CDR1 SQVTM, CDR2 ANQGSEA. The CDR3 loop reads CSVRGRNSNQPQHF. The CDR3 bases are TGCAGCGTTCGGGGACGGAATAGCAATCAGCCCCAGCATTTT.

The chain combines TRBV29-1 with TRBJ2-1; 8 bases are a match to TRBD1. J was trimmed by 5 bases and V by 2 bases; bases with no gene match: 8. The V gene's germline CDR1 is SQVTM and CDR2 ANQGSEA. This CDR3 is 15 amino acids long. The CDR3 loop is CSVEPTGGMNNEQFF. The CDR3 nucleotides read TGCAGCGTTGAACCTACAGGGGGGATGAACAATGAGCAGTTCTTC.

The CDR3 reads CASSLVLETGSYEQYF. The CDR3 nucleotides are TGTGCCAGCAGCTTAGTCCTGGAGACAGGATCCTACGAGCAGTACTTC. This chain links TRBV11-1 with TRBJ2-7, with D perhaps TRBD1 (6 bases). This CDR3 spans 16 amino acids. Germline loops: CDR1 SGHAT, CDR2 FQDESV (reference sequence). V lost 1 base and J 1 base, leaving 14 bases between the germline ends.

This clone has a single count. This chain uses TRBV28 with TRBJ1-4; no definite D call. The V end was cut by 4 bases, the J end by 8 bases, with 17 bases between. Germline V lookup: CDR1 MDHEN, CDR2 SYDVKM. The CDR3 runs 15 residues. In nucleotides, the CDR3 is TGTGCCAGCAGTTCCCCCGCCGTGGGTTACGAAAAACTGTTTTTT. Amino acids: CASSSPAVGYEKLFF. The whole variable domain, remainder taken from reference TRBV28 and TRBJ1-4, is DVKVTQSSRYLVKRTGEKVFLECVQDMDHENMFWYRQDPGLGLRLIYFSYDVKMKEKGDIPEGYSVSREKKERFSLILESASTNQTSMYLCASSSPAVGYEKLFFGSGTQLSVL.

V gene TRBV30 combines with J gene TRBJ2-1, with a tentative D call TRBD2 (5 bases). The length of the CDR3 is 15 residues. The V gene's germline CDR1 is GTSNPN and CDR2 SVGIG (reference sequence). With 0 bases removed from V and 3 bases from J, the gap between germline ends came to 12 bases. The CDR3 DNA reads TGTGCCTGGAGTGTCAAGGAGGCTAACTACAATGAGCAGTTCTTC. Protein: CAWSVKEANYNEQFF. Supplemented by reference TRBV30 and TRBJ2-1, the full variable domain reads SQTIHQWPATLVQPVGSPLSLECTVEGTSNPNLYWYRQAAGRGLQLLFYSVGIGQISSEVPQNLSASRPQDRQFILSSKKLLLSDSGFYLCAWSVKEANYNEQFFGPGTRLTVL.

The rearrangement uses TRBV28 and TRBJ2-7, with D perhaps TRBD1 or TRBD2 (6 bases each). Germline V gives CDR1 MDHEN, CDR2 SYDVKM. The CDR3 extends over 11 amino acids. The V end was cut by 10 bases, the J end by 4 bases, with 11 bases between. The CDR3 here is CAIKGGYEQYF. The CDR3 bases are TGTGCCATCAAGGGGGGATACGAGCAGTACTTC.

Details on this clone: This CDR3 is also generated by other DNA sequences in the sample. The rearrangement links TRBV28 to TRBJ2-7, with D possibly TRBD1 on 6 matching bases. Deletions cut 6 bases from V and 4 bases from J, with 10 bases between. The CDR3 covers 12 residues. The germline gives CDR1 MDHEN, CDR2 SYDVKM. The CDR3 DNA reads TGTGCCAGCAGCCTCCAGGGGTACGAGCAGTACTTC. Its translation: CASSLQGYEQYF.

This sequence joins TRBV27 and TRBJ2-2, with D hard to call. Germline V CDR1 and CDR2: MNHEY, SMNVEV (reference sequence). V was trimmed by 6 bases and J by 2 bases, leaving 10 bases between them. The CDR3 spans 14 residues. CDR3 in DNA: TGTGCCAGCAGAGATCACGTTAACACCGGGGAGCTGTTTTTT. Amino acid sequence: CASRDHVNTGELFF.

A single count supports this clone. This chain links TRBV7-2 with TRBJ2-7; 7 nucleotides match TRBD2. The V segment lost 2 bases and the J segment 3 bases; nucleotides outside the gene matches: 10. Germline V gives CDR1 SGHTA, CDR2 FQGNSA. This CDR3 is 16 amino acids long. Here the CDR3 reads CASSLRVGRYYYEQYF. CDR3 DNA: TGTGCCAGCAGCTTACGCGTCGGGAGGTACTACTACGAGCAGTACTTC.

This chain uses TRBV5-5 with TRBJ2-7; D not certain. The CDR3 has 13 amino acids. Trimming pared 1 base from V and 3 bases from J, leaving 8 bases between. Germline V gives CDR1 SGHKS, CDR2 YYEKEE (reference sequence). Written as DNA, the CDR3 is TGTGCCAGCAGCTTGTGGACGGACTACGAGCAGTACTTC. This gives the protein CASSLWTDYEQYF.

This sequence joins TRBV7-9 and TRBJ2-7; 8 nucleotides match TRBD2. Per the germline V gene, CDR1 is SEHNR and CDR2 is FQNEAQ (reference sequence). Unmatched junction bases numbered 15, after V lost 1 base and J lost 7 bases. The CDR3 is 17 amino acids. The CDR3 DNA reads as TGTGCCAGCAGCTTAGGTCGTCCCGGGAGGGCCGTAGGGGAGCAGTACTTC. Translation gives CASSLGRPGRAVGEQYF.

This clone has a single count. The chain has TRBV18 and TRBJ2-7; possible D gene TRBD1, 5 bases. This CDR3 contains 16 residues. CDR1 is KGHSH, CDR2 LQKENI, per germline. V was trimmed by 2 bases and J by 3 bases, leaving 17 bases between them. This CDR3 reads CASSPRTGYMGYEQYF. DNA of the CDR3: TGTGCCAGCTCACCAAGAACAGGATACATGGGCTACGAGCAGTACTTC.

The chain couples TRBV18 to TRBJ2-7; D uncertain. Germline V gene data show CDR1 as KGHSH and CDR2 as LQKENI. The CDR3 sequence is 14 residues long. V dropped 3 bases and J dropped 0 bases, with 9 bases sitting between them. The chain's CDR3 is CASSPTDSSYEQYF. CDR3 nucleotide sequence: TGTGCCAGCTCACCGACGGATAGCTCCTACGAGCAGTACTTC.

This chain joins TRBV7-9 and TRBJ2-1; TRBD2 matches 9 bases. V shed 3 bases, J shed 3 bases, and the junction held 9 bases outside the gene matches. The CDR3 covers 17 residues. Looked up from germline, CDR1 is SEHNR and CDR2 is FQNEAQ (reference sequence). The CDR3 DNA reads as TGTGCCAGCAGCTTCCAACTGACTAGCGGAGTCTACAATGAGCAGTTCTTC. Amino acid sequence: CASSFQLTSGVYNEQFF.

This rearrangement joins TRBV6-6 to TRBJ2-1, with 8 nucleotides matching TRBD2. The CDR3 consists of 16 residues. V dropped 7 bases and J dropped 0; count of bases not matched to a gene: 8. CDR1 is MNHNY, CDR2 SVGAGI, per germline (reference sequence). The CDR3 DNA reads as TGTGCCAGCATCCCCATAGCGGGGAGCTCCTACAATGAGCAGTTCTTC. Its protein is CASIPIAGSSYNEQFF.

This clone was seen once. V usage is TRBV29-1 and J usage is TRBJ1-1; no clear D gene. Germline V lookup: CDR1 SQVTM, CDR2 ANQGSEA. The V and J ends lost 4 bases and 2 bases respectively, with 14 bases between them. CDR3 length: 14 residues. CDR3 region: CSVVDRRENTEAFF. DNA for the CDR3: TGCAGCGTTGTTGATAGAAGGGAAAACACTGAAGCTTTCTTT.

The rearrangement joins TRBV27 to TRBJ2-1; 11 bases match TRBD1. V lost 4 bases and J lost 8; bases outside the gene matches: 7. Germline CDR1 and CDR2: MNHEY and SMNVEV (reference sequence). The CDR3 spans 15 residues. CDR3 sequence: CASSSGQGEFYEQFF. CDR3 DNA sequence: TGTGCCAGCAGTTCGGGACAGGGGGAGTTCTATGAGCAGTTCTTC.